The source of this T cell receptor beta chain is a study of immune evolution from preneoplasia to lung adenocarcinoma. Study as a whole: HLA loss of heterozygosity: about 7% AIS, under 19% MIA, about 35% ADC, none AAH. General study results and limits: Top clone share appeared to fall from AAH through AIS, MIA, adenocarcinoma. Normal lung had highest clonality; later lesions appeared denser, more diverse.

To note about this clone: The target antigen is unknown.

TCRdb's copy holds only in-frame clones and misses some; the assay was immunoSEQ multiplex PCR. The sample records more than 8,000 clones, 75% to 90% being singletons. This CDR3 is built from 11 residues. Germline CDR1 and CDR2: GTSNPN and SVGIG (reference sequence). The ends were cut back, 2 bases at V and 5 bases at J, with 7 bases in the middle. Patients had resection in Japan or China between about 2013 and 2017. This receptor was identified in a person aged 70 to 85 with lung adenocarcinoma. The sequencing input was FFPE lung adenocarcinoma in situ tissue. This chain joins TRBV30 and TRBJ2-7; unclear D gene. The CDR3 DNA follows: TGTGCCTGGAGTTTAGCCAACGAGCAGTACTTC. It specifies CAWSLANEQYF.